This TCR beta chain was recovered during a study of blood T cell repertoires in COVID-19. On the study more broadly: Whether acute or convalescent, the COVID-19 samples came from the United States, Italy and Spain. PBMCs, B-cell-depleted T cells, or T cells were the source of the cDNA or gDNA that made up the material.

How the authors handled the data: The authors estimated nucleated cell counts from reference gene primer amplification. Data came from immunoSEQ multiplex PCR; TCRdb stores just in-frame clones and leaves some out. For V, J and clone size, that table is used; D and trimming come from the DNA. Of hundreds of thousands of clones in the sample, 83% were seen once. The CDR3 extends over 15 amino acids. The trim removed 3 bases at V and 7 bases at J, leaving 6 bases unmatched. The germline V gene encodes CDR1 KGHSH and CDR2 LQKENI. The sample taken for sequencing was peripheral blood. The gene calls are TRBV18 and TRBJ2-7; TRBD2 matches 13 bases. The sequence came from a man older than 75 with acute or convalescent COVID-19. CDR3 sequence reads: CASSPGTSGAGEQYF. In nucleotides, the CDR3 is TGTGCCAGCTCACCCGGGACTAGCGGGGCGGGTGAGCAGTACTTC. Full variable domain (missing parts from reference TRBV18 and TRBJ2-7): NAGVMQNPRHLVRRRGQEARLRCSPMKGHSHVYWYRQLPEEGLKFMVYLQKENIIDESGMPKERFSAEFPKEGPSILRIQQVVRGDSAAYFCASSPGTSGAGEQYFGPGTRLTVT.